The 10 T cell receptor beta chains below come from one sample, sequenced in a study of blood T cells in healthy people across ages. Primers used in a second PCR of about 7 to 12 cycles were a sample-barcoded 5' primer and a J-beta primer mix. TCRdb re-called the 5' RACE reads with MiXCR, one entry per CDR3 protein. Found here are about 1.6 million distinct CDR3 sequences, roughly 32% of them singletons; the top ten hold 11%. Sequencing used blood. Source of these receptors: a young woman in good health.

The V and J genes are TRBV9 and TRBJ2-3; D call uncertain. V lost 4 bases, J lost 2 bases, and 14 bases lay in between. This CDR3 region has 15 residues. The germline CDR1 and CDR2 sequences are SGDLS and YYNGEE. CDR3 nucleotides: TGTGCCAGCAGCCCCCACAGCGCTCTCACAGATACGCAGTATTTT. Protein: CASSPHSALTDTQYF.

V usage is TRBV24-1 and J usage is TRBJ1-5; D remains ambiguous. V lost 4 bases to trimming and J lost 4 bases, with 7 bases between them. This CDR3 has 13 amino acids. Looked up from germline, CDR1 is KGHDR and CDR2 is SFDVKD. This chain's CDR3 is CATSEPGNQPQHF. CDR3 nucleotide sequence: TGTGCCACCAGTGAACCGGGGAATCAGCCCCAGCATTTT.

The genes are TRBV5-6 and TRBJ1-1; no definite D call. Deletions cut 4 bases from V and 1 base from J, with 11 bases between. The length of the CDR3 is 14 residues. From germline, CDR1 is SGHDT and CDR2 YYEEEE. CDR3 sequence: CASSTTYRNTEAFF. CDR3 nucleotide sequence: TGTGCCAGCAGCACAACCTATAGGAACACTGAAGCTTTCTTT.

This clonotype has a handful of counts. DNA for the CDR3: TGTGCCAGCAGTAAAACGGCCGGAGGAAATGAAAAACTGTTTTTT. Its protein product is CASSKTAGGNEKLFF. The gene calls are TRBV6-4 and TRBJ1-4; D unresolved. Between the trimmed V and J ends, which lost 5 bases and 5 bases, there was a span of 15 bases. The germline V gene has CDR1 MRHNA and CDR2 SNTAGT. The CDR3 consists of 15 residues.

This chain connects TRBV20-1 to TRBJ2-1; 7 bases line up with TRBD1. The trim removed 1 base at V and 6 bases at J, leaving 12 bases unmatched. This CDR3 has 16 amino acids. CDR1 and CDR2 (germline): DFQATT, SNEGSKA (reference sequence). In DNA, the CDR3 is TGCAGTGCTAGAGGCCACTACAGGGGTAGGCGCAATGAGCAGTTCTTC. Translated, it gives CSARGHYRGRRNEQFF.

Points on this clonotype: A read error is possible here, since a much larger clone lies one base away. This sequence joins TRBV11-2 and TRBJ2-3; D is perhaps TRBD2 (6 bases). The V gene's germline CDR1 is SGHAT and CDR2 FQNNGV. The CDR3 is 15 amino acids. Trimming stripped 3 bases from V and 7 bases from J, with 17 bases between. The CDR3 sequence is CASSLAGIDTNTQYF. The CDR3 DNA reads TGTGCCAGCAGCTTGGCGGGGATTGACACGAATACGCAGTATTTT. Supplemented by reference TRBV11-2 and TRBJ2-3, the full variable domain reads EAGVAQSPRYKIIEKRQSVAFWCNPISGHATLYWYQQILGQGPKLLIQFQNNGVVDDSQLPKDRFSAERLKGVDSTLKIQPAKLEDSAVYLCASSLAGIDTNTQYFGPGTRLTVL.

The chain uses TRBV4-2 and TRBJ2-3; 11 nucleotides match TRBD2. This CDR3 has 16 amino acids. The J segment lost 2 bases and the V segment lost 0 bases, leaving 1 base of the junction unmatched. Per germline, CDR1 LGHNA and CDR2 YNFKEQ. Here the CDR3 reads CASSQEGLAATDTQYF. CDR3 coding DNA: TGTGCCAGCAGCCAAGAGGGACTAGCGGCCACAGATACGCAGTATTTT.

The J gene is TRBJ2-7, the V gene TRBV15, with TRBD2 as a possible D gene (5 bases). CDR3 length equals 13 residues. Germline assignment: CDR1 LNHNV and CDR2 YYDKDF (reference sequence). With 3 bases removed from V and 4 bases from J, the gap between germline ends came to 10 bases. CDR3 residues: CATSSFSGYEQYF. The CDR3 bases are TGTGCCACCAGCAGTTTTTCGGGGTACGAGCAGTACTTC. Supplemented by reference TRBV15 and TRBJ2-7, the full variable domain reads DAMVIQNPRYQVTQFGKPVTLSCSQTLNHNVMYWYQQKSSQAPKLLFHYYDKDFNNEADTPDNFQSRRPNTSFCFLDIRSPGLGDTAMYLCATSSFSGYEQYFGPGTRLTVT.

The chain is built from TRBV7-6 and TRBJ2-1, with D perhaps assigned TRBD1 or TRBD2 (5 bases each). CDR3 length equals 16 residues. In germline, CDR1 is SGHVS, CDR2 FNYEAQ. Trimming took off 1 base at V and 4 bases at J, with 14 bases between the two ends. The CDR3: CASSLDWGSAYNEQFF. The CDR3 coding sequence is TGTGCCAGCAGCTTAGACTGGGGGTCCGCGTACAATGAGCAGTTCTTC.

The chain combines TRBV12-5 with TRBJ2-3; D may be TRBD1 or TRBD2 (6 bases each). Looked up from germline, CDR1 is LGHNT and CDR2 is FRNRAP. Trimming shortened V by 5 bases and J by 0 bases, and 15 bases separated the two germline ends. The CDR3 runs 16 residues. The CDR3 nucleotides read TGTGCTAGTGGTGATACCCAGGGGACTAGCACAGATACGCAGTATTTT. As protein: CASGDTQGTSTDTQYF.